This T cell receptor beta chain was observed in a study of shared clonotypes between healthy human individuals. Broader study findings: Among non-shared clonotypes, generation probabilities were lower than among those shared by all four donors. Shared clonotypes: about 4.6% naive CD4, about 3.3% naive CD8, about 2.4% memory CD4, approximately 0.41% memory CD8.

Comments on this clone: As yet, its antigen is unknown.

It was across several immunoSEQ plates that each subset's genomic DNA was evenly split. Sorted-subset replicate PCRs used about 200 ng DNA, some 33,000 T cell genomes. Clones were sequenced by immunoSEQ multiplex PCR, and TCRdb holds only the in-frame ones, with some missing. The sample records millions of clones, around 95% being singletons. The germline gives CDR1 MDHEN, CDR2 SYDVKM. The ends were cut back, 9 bases at V and 4 bases at J, with 21 bases in the middle. The CDR3 is made up of 15 amino acids. This clonotype was obtained from a young man in good health. What was sequenced was naive CD4+ T cells sorted from blood. Stated subset: CD45RA+ positively selected. This rearrangement joins TRBV28 to TRBJ1-1; maybe TRBD1 (5 bases). The CDR3 sequence: CASRNAGSRLTEAFF. The CDR3 DNA reads TGTGCCAGTCGTAATGCAGGGAGCCGCCTCACTGAAGCTTTCTTT.